This T cell receptor (beta chain) was sequenced in a study of blood T cell repertoires in COVID-19. The data were produced by immunoSEQ multiplex PCR, yet TCRdb's version contains in-frame clones alone and is incomplete. The sample carries some 150,000 clones, about 88% recorded once. This sequence was found in a human donor with acute COVID-19. The donor label of this sample is uncertain. Sequencing was performed on PBMCs or T cells enriched from blood (not recorded which).

This chain's CDR3 is CASSEGDGTEAFF. The CDR3 coding sequence is TGTGCCAGCAGCGAGGGGGACGGGACAGAAGCTTTCTTT. J is TRBJ1-1 and V is TRBV9, with D possibly TRBD1 on 6 matching bases. The CDR3 loop spans 13 amino acids. Trimming pared 3 bases from V and 8 bases from J, leaving 14 bases between. Germline CDR1 and CDR2: SGDLS and YYNGEE.